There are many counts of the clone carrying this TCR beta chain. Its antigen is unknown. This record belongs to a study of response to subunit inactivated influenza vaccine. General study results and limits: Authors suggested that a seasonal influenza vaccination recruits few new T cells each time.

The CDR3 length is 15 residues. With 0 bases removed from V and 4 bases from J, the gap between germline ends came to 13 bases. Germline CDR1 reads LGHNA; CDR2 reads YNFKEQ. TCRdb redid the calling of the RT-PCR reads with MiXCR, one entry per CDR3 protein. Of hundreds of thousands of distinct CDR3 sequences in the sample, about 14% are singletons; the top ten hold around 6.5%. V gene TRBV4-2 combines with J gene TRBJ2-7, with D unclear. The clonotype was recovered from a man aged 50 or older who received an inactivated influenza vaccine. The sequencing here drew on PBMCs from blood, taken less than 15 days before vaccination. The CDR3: CASSQDLVRKYEQYF. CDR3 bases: TGTGCCAGCAGCCAAGATTTGGTCAGAAAGTACGAGCAGTACTTC.